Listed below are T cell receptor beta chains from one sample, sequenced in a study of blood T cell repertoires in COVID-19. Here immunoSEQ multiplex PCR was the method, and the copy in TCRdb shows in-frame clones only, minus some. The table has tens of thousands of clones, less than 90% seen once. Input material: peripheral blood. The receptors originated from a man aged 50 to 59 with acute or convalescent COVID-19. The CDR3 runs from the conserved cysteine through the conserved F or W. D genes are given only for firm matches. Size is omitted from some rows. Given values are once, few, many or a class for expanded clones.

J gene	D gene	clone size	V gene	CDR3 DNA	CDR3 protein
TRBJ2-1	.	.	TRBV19	TGTGCCAGTAGTGCGGGCCCCACTCTCAATGAGCAGTTCTTC	CASSAGPTLNEQFF
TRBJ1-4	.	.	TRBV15	TGTGCCACCCAAGAAAAAACGGGTGTTGGAGGTGAAAAACTGTTTTTT	CATQEKTGVGGEKLFF
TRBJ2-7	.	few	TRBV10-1	TGCGCCACCCGGGACTCCAGTTTTGGGGAGCAGTACTTC	CATRDSSFGEQYF
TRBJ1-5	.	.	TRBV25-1	TGTGCCAGCAGTGAGGATACAGCCCTAAGGCCCCAGCATTTT	CASSEDTALRPQHF
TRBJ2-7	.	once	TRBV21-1	TGTGCCAGCAGGAAATTTTCCGGGACAGTTCCTTACGAGCAGTACTTC	CASRKFSGTVPYEQYF
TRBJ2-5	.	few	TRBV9	TGTGCCAGCAGCGTATCGGTCGAACCGACCCAGTACTTC	CASSVSVEPTQYF
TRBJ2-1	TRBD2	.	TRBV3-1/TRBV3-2	TGTGCCAGCAGCCATCTCCCGGGGCGGGGGACTGAGCAGTTCTTC	CASSHLPGRGTEQFF
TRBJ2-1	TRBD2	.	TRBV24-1	TGTGCCACCGGTGCTAGCGGGACCAATGAGCAGTTCTTC	CATGASGTNEQFF
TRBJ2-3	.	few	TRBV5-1	TGCGCCAGCAGGGGGGGTTACACAGATACGCAGTATTTT	CASRGGYTDTQYF
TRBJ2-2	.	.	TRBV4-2	TGTGCCAGCAGCCAAGATCTAATAGGAAGGGTGACAGGGAACACCGGGGAGCTGTTTTTT	CASSQDLIGRVTGNTGELFF
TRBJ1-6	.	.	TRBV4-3	TGCGCCAGCAGCCAATCAGTACAAACTAATAATTCACCCCTCCACTTT	CASSQSVQTNNSPLHF
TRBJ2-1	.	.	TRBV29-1	TGCAGCGGGAGGGACGGGAATGAGCAGTTCTTC	CSGRDGNEQFF
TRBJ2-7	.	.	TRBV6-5	TGTGCCAGCAGTTTTAACAGGGACGAGCAGTACTTC	CASSFNRDEQYF
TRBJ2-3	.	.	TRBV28	TGTGCCAGCAATTCCTTGTTGGATACGCAGTATTTT	CASNSLLDTQYF
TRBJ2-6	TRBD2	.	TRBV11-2	TGTGCCAGCGGGATCCGGACTAGCGGAAAAATGTCTGGGGCCAACGTCCTGACTTTC	CASGIRTSGKMSGANVLTF
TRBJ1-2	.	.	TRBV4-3	TGCGCCAGCAGCCCCTACGCCGGGACAAGCGGAGGCTACACCTTC	CASSPYAGTSGGYTF
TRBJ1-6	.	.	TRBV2	TGTGCCAGCAGGGCAGCCTCAGGGGATTCACCCCTCCACTTT	CASRAASGDSPLHF
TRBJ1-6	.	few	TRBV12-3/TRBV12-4	TGTGCCAGCAGTTTGGCGGGAATGTCACCCCTCCACTTT	CASSLAGMSPLHF
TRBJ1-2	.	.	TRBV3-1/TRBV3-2	TGTGCCAGCAGCCCAGGGGACTATGGCTACACCTTC	CASSPGDYGYTF
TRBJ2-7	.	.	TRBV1	TGCACCAGCAGCCAAGATTGGCCAGTCTACGAGCAGTACTTC	CTSSQDWPVYEQYF
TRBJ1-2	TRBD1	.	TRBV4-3	TGCGCCAGCAGCCTTGGGACAGTTAGTAACTATGGCTACACCTTC	CASSLGTVSNYGYTF
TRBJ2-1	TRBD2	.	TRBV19	TGTGCCAGTAGTATGGGAGGGCATAAAATCTTC	CASSMGGHKIF
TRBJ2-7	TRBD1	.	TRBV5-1	TGCGCCAGCAGCTGGGGGGACAGGGATGTGTACGAGCAGTACTTC	CASSWGDRDVYEQYF
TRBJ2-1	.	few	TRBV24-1	TGTGCCACCAGCGAGTTCTCCTACAATGAGCAGTTCTTC	CATSEFSYNEQFF
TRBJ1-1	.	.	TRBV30	TGTGCTGGAGGCCTGGACGTGGAAGCTTTCTTT	CAGGLDVEAFF
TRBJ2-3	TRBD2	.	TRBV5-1	TGCGCCAGCAGCTCGTTAGCGGGACGCACAGATACGCAGTATTTT	CASSSLAGRTDTQYF
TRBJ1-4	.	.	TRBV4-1	TGCGCCAGCAGCCAAAGAACAGGTACTAATGAAAAACTGTTTTTT	CASSQRTGTNEKLFF
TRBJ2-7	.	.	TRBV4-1	TGCGCCAGCAGCCAAGATCTGGGCAACTACGAGCAGTACTTC	CASSQDLGNYEQYF
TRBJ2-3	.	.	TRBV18	TGTGCCAGCTCACAACGGGTCAGCACAGATACGCAGTATTTT	CASSQRVSTDTQYF
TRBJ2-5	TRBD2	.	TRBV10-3	TGTGCCACCAACGGGGGAGGGGAGACCCAGTACTTC	CATNGGGETQYF
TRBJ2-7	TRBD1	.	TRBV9	TGTGCCAGCAGCGTAGAAGCCTGGACAGGCGGCGAGCAGTACTTC	CASSVEAWTGGEQYF
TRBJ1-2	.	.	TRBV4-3	TGCGCCAGCAGCCAAGATCAGGGTTTGGGCGGCTACACCTTC	CASSQDQGLGGYTF
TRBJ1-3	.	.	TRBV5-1	TGCGCCAGCAGCTTGGACGGACAGTCGGGAAACACCATATATTTT	CASSLDGQSGNTIYF
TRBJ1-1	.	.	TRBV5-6	TGTGCCAGCAGCCCAAAGCTCCAGACTCCAGACACTGAAGCTTTCTTT	CASSPKLQTPDTEAFF
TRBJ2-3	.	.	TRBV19	TGTGCCAGTAGTATAGCGGGAGCCACAGATACGCAGTATTTT	CASSIAGATDTQYF
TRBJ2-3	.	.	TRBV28	TGTGCCAGCAGTTTGAGGGCTGGTAGGGTTACGCAGTATTTT	CASSLRAGRVTQYF
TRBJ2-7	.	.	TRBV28	TGTGCCAGCAGTTCGGCAGAGCGGAGCGAGCAGTACTTC	CASSSAERSEQYF
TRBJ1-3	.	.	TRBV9	TGTGCCAGCAGCCCCTCTATAGACTCTGGAAACACCATATATTTT	CASSPSIDSGNTIYF
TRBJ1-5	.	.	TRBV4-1	TGCGCCAGCAGCCAACCCAACACAGATAATCAGCCCCAGCATTTT	CASSQPNTDNQPQHF
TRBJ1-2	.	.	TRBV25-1	TGTGCCAGCAGTGGCACCGGTGATTACTATGGCTACACCTTC	CASSGTGDYYGYTF
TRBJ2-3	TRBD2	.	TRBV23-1	TGCGCCAGCAGTTTATATAGCGGGGGATCACCTCCAGCTACGCAGTATTTT	CASSLYSGGSPPATQYF
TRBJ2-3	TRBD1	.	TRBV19	TGTGCCAGTAGTATACGCAGGGGGCCCAGCACAGATACGCAGTATTTT	CASSIRRGPSTDTQYF
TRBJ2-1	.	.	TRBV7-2	TGTGCCAGCAGCCGGGGACACCCAGACTACAATGAGCAGTTCTTC	CASSRGHPDYNEQFF
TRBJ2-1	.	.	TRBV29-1	TGCAGCGTTGATTTCAGGGGTGGGAATGAGCAGTTCTTC	CSVDFRGGNEQFF
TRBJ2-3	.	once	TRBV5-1	TGCGCCAGCACGGGAACAAACGAGGATACGCAGTATTTT	CASTGTNEDTQYF